This entry describes one T cell receptor beta chain. The antigen this receptor binds is unknown. It has no much larger one-base neighbor in the sample; base qualities were not kept. The cohort was made up of approximately 700 healthy bone marrow donors. All cohort members were sampled while nominally healthy, although unrecorded immune exposures were likely present. The donor was CMV seronegative and belonged to the group of over 300 seronegative cohort members. A peripheral blood sample was provided by each donor, and peripheral blood mononuclear cells were used for TCR beta sequencing. The Qiagen DNeasy Blood Extraction Kit was used to extract genomic DNA from the blood cell samples. These data come from a study of cytomegalovirus exposure and HLA in healthy donors (dated by TCRdb to the late 2010s). In the study overall: An earlier analysis of approximately 640 of the donors reported approximately 270 Gb of sequence data and 117 million unique TCR beta sequences from 190 million or so T cells. Besides the first cohort of about 730 subjects, a separate validation cohort made up of over 95 different subjects was used. The number of typed donors differed by locus: about 629-630 for A, B, C, DRB1 and DQB1; some 500 for DQA1; 606 for DPA1; and around 470 for DPB1. A later genetic analysis used genome-wide SNP genotypes for about 55% of the 666 donors, treating that subset as a discovery cohort. Rather than using new phenotypic data, the later analysis identified candidate immune exposures from TCR beta sequences and from how often those sequences occurred across donors. Donor age, sex, ethnicity and CMV serostatus were collected together with the repertoire data. To study patterns of TCR occurrence, a later analysis re-analyzed previously published TCR beta repertoires from 650 to 750 donors and added high-resolution HLA genotyping. The genetic ancestry cluster associated with self-reported Caucasian donors included over 65% of the roughly 380 genotyped donors. The aim of the study was to test whether cataloging public T cell receptors could identify signatures of past pathogen exposure. The study used immunosequencing to profile the T cell repertoires of approximately 650 subjects and linked those repertoires to cytomegalovirus serostatus. An earlier analysis of several hundred of the donors applied high-throughput TCR beta sequencing to assess whether each TCR beta V gene segment acted as functional or pseudogenic. On average, 235,054 unique TCR beta nucleotide sequences were sequenced per donor among more than 350 genotyped donors of the cohort, with 15% to 20% of those sequences being non-productive. Roughly 5 DR-DQ haplotypes were handled as single units for association and clustering, since linkage in the cohort was strong. The study combined high-throughput TCR immunosequencing, statistical association of individual TCRs with disease status, and machine learning to predict cytomegalovirus infection status. All discovery cohort repertoires had been generated on a single sequencing platform. Class I and class II HLA loci were covered by the typing at four-digit resolution. About 280 gigabases of sequencing data and roughly 90 million unique TCR sequences were included in an early release covering 500 to 750 HLA-typed donors.

The library was obtained by the immunoSEQ multiplex PCR assay. The multiplex PCR relied on a mix of 60 forward primers for TCR Vbeta segments and 13 reverse primers for TCR Jbeta segments. A multiplex PCR assay on genomic DNA amplified the CDR3 region of rearranged TCR beta genes. On the Illumina HiSeq System, the amplified TCR beta libraries were sequenced as 87-base-pair reads. Regarding the original processing steps: In a later analysis, tens of millions of unique TCR beta chains were counted across the approximately 620 repertoires, and roughly 11 million of these chains were shared by at least two donors. To remove PCR and sequencing errors, raw reads were error-corrected and collapsed into unique sequences using a nearest-neighbor algorithm that merged closely related sequences. CDR3 sequences were aligned to IMGT reference sequences to assign V, D and J gene segments. For a sequence to be retained, at least a six-nucleotide match to both a V gene segment and a J gene segment was required. Rearrangements were called productive when the CDR3 lacked stop codons and stayed in frame with V and J; all others were non-productive. Following IMGT convention, CDR3 was defined as the stretch from the second conserved V-encoded cysteine to the conserved J-encoded phenylalanine. In an earlier analysis of 550 to 650 of the donors, sequences lacking an unambiguous match to a single V gene segment were excluded. In an earlier analysis of 450 to 750 of the donors, a V segment was called functional when productive rearrangements were above 56.7%, and segregating when the standard deviation between donors exceeded 5%. To diagnose cytomegalovirus status from the catalog of TCR beta chain sequences, a statistical classification framework was built. A later analysis assigned V and J genes by comparing TCR nucleotide sequences with IMGT/GENE-DB human TR gene sequences. In a later analysis, CDR3 sequences and most-parsimonious VDJ recombination scenarios were assigned using the TCRdist pipeline. In a later analysis, each TCR beta chain was defined by its CDR3 amino acid sequence together with its V-gene family, and reads lacking a unique V-gene family were excluded. As a way to deal with suspected cross-contamination and a sequencing artifact, a later analysis dropped nearly 600 nucleotide sequences that were highly shared and had low generation probability. In a later analysis, a clonal expansion index for each public chain was calculated from normalized within-repertoire ranks of inferred template counts. A later analysis computed generation probabilities with a VDJ recombination model fitted to out-of-frame rearrangements, and checked the results against IGoR. A later analysis scored TCR-TCR, TCR-HLA and TCR-CMV co-occurrence with hypergeometric tests, applying a repertoire-size bias correction to TCR pairs. To estimate false discovery rates, a later analysis permuted the HLA or CMV assignments 20 times. In a later analysis, co-occurring TCRs were grouped using DBSCAN, with TCRdist sequence similarity added in when clustering inside HLA-allele-positive subsets. Co-occurrence clustering excluded repertoires with fewer than 30,000 or more than 120,000 public chains, plus five with anomalous nucleotide sharing. The clones in this table, taken by TCRdb from immuneACCESS, are in-frame only. Not every clone is retained; where verified, under half of the shortfall comes from an unresolved V gene, and the cause of the rest is unknown. That table supplies the V and J calls and clone size; D and trimming were determined from the DNA. The sample table contains approximately 190,000 clones; only one count was recorded for approximately 84% of them. Approximately 0.26% of the sample goes to the ten largest clones.

Cut back by 2 bases and 2 bases, the V and J ends lie 7 bases apart. As encoded in the germline V gene, CDR1 is MDHEN while CDR2 is SYDVKM. The CDR3 goes from the cysteine to the phenylalanine over 14 residues. CDR3 DNA only is kept here, 42 bases in frame from base 1. The paper as a whole reports these results and caveats: In a later analysis, most CMV-associated TCR beta chains were found to appear HLA-restricted, with HLA associations seemingly driven largely by CMV exposure. The authors suggested that the approach could potentially be extended to other disease states and immunological phenotypes. Linkage disequilibrium might explain the correlated functional status among segregating V segments, but an unknown experimental factor could not be ruled out. Presence/absence analyses assumed roughly uniform sequencing depth across donors, an assumption that may not hold. In an earlier analysis of approximately 590 of the donors, most TCR beta V segments appeared in productive rearrangements about 90% or about 30% of the time, broadly matching IMGT annotations. In vitro tests confirmed that a few of the cytomegalovirus-associated TCR beta chains recognize cytomegalovirus antigens. Because some donors lacked HLA typing at each locus, the association tests relied only on the typed subset. A later analysis associated 15,000 to 20,000 TCR beta sequences with specific HLA alleles at a false discovery rate of 0.05. According to a later analysis, TCR association rates differed among HLA loci, with DRB1 alleles showing the most associated TCRs and HLA-C alleles showing the fewest. According to a later analysis, parvovirus B19, influenza, CMV and Epstein-Barr virus appeared linked to several top co-occurrence clusters. A further reported finding was that TCR beta sequences accurately predicted the HLA-A and HLA-B alleles for most subjects in the first cohort. Because the 87-base-pair reads could not distinguish some IMGT-functional V segments, including TRBV6-2 and TRBV6-3, those segments were excluded. The classifier was reported to diagnose cytomegalovirus status with high specificity and sensitivity in both the original and validation cohorts. While some public TCRs were present in many individuals, most TCR sequences turned up only very rarely across donors. Immune exposure information for the cohort was limited to CMV serostatus. V-gene and J-gene trimming of TCR beta chains was associated with a missense DCLRE1C variant in a later genetic analysis, and the association was replicated in an independent cohort. The sequencing pipeline was judged likely to have produced a cluster of highly shared sequence variants as a technical artifact. Compared with equally common non-associated chains, HLA-associated TCR beta chains in a later analysis were more clonally expanded and had lower generation probabilities. The study listed 150 to 200 TCR beta chains as associated with cytomegalovirus. A later genetic analysis reported fewer N-insertions in productive TCRs among donors in an Asian-associated ancestry cluster than the roughly 700-donor mean. Only TCR beta chains were sequenced in this cohort, and the absence of alpha or paired-chain data limited detectable features. Strong co-occurrence of HLA alleles, especially DR and DQ, made assigning TCR associations to individual alleles difficult. Because counts were too low, more than 15 rarely observed V segments, including chromosome 9 orphons, were excluded from the earlier analysis of several hundred of the donors.

The sample consisted of PBMCs. The chain was built from TRBV28 and TRBJ1-3; TRBD1 could be the D gene, as 6 bases match. This receptor was identified in a boy between 10 and 17 years old in good health and CMV-seronegative. CDR3 region: CASSLNRAGNTIYF. Read as DNA, the sequence is TGTGCCAGCAGTTTAAACAGGGCTGGAAACACCATATATTTT. When the CDR3 is completed using the reference TRBV28 and TRBJ1-3 genes on either side, the full variable domain is DVKVTQSSRYLVKRTGEKVFLECVQDMDHENMFWYRQDPGLGLRLIYFSYDVKMKEKGDIPEGYSVSREKKERFSLILESASTNQTSMYLCASSLNRAGNTIYFGEGSWLTVV.